The subject of this entry is one T cell receptor (beta chain). Its recognized antigen is unknown. No clone much larger than this one lies a single base away; base qualities are absent. The data originate from a study of technical replicates of blood from a handful of donors (dated 2017 in TCRdb). V was cut back by 3 bases and J by 3 bases, leaving a gap of 12 bases between them. For CDR1 and CDR2, the germline V gene (reference sequence) lists MNHEY and SMNVEV. The CDR3 runs 14 residues from the cysteine to the phenylalanine. The entry retains the CDR3 DNA only, 42 bases that are in frame from base 1. Libraries were built with the immunoSEQ multiplex PCR assay. Not all clones reach the TCRdb copy of this immuneACCESS table, which keeps in-frame sequences only. Checked studies attribute under half of the gap to unresolved V genes and leave the rest unexplained. The table for this sample lists tens of thousands of clones; approximately 95% of them were counted only once. Around 0.3% of the sample is held by the ten biggest clonotypes.

This sequence was found in a human donor in good health. Sequencing was performed on T cells isolated from PBMCs. The V and J segments used are TRBV27 and TRBJ2-7; a tentative D call is TRBD1 (5 bases match). The bases are TGTGCCAGCAGTTTTTCTTTGGGGCTCTACGAGCAGTACTTC. The encoded protein is CASSFSLGLYEQYF.